This T cell receptor (beta chain) was obtained from a study of T cells in Graves' hyperthyroidism and ophthalmopathy. In the study overall: Staff took peripheral blood when the initial diagnosis was made, before any treatment began. Whole-study findings and limits: Blood also carried most thyroid clonotypes expanded above 0.001.

Across 18 months, stable Graves' hyperthyroidism was marked by no progression to ophthalmopathy. This clonotype was seen many times. Antigen specificity is unknown. Amplified TCR beta CDR3 regions came from RNA transcripts. A set of HTBI primers served as the primers for a first-round RT-PCR of the TCR CDR3. TCRdb processed the multiplex PCR reads anew with MiXCR; each CDR3 protein has one entry. The table shows 450,000 to 650,000 distinct CDR3 sequences, with around 20% occurring only once. The CDR3 sequence is 15 residues long. The V gene's germline CDR1 is MNHEY and CDR2 SVGAGI. The V end was cut by 1 base, the J end by 1 base, with 10 bases between.

The specimen sequenced was blood. The chain combines TRBV6-5 with TRBJ1-1, with D unresolved. This TCR came from a man between 18 and 35 years old with Graves' hyperthyroidism. The CDR3 region is CASSYFGVGNTEAFF. CDR3 in DNA: TGTGCCAGCAGTTACTTTGGAGTCGGGAACACTGAAGCTTTCTTT.